The 10 T cell receptor beta chains listed next were all sequenced from one sample in a study of blood T cell repertoires in COVID-19. The data were produced by immunoSEQ multiplex PCR, yet TCRdb's version contains in-frame clones alone and is incomplete. The sample includes around 110,000 clones, 76% of them seen just once. Sequenced sample: peripheral blood. The source of these receptors is a man older than 75 with COVID-19, enrolled during active disease.

CDR3 loop: CASSQDVAGVRHEQFF. Here the CDR3 DNA reads TGTGCCAGCAGCCAAGATGTAGCGGGAGTCAGGCATGAGCAGTTCTTC. V usage is TRBV14 and J usage is TRBJ2-1, with 9 bases that match TRBD2. The V gene end was trimmed by 0 bases and the J gene end by 8 bases; junction bases not matched to a gene: 8. Germline V lookup: CDR1 SGHDN, CDR2 FVKESK. CDR3 size: 16 residues.

This chain links TRBV7-2 with TRBJ2-5; D gene ambiguous. Trimming took off 1 base at V and 3 bases at J, with 9 bases between the two ends. Germline values: CDR1 SGHTA, CDR2 FQGNSA. This CDR3 is built from 14 residues. In DNA form, the CDR3 reads TGTGCCAGCAGCTTAGTCTCCGGAGAAGAGACCCAGTACTTC. Translating gives CASSLVSGEETQYF.

The chain combines TRBV6-1 with TRBJ2-2; D tentatively reads TRBD1 or TRBD2 (6 bases each). The CDR3 runs 17 residues. Germline V gene sequence: CDR1 MNHNS, CDR2 SASEGT. V was trimmed by 6 bases and J by 0 bases, leaving 17 bases between them. As DNA, the CDR3 is TGTGCCAGCAGAGAACAGGGTGGGACTTCGAACACCGGGGAGCTGTTTTTT. Protein sequence: CASREQGGTSNTGELFF.

The V call is TRBV7-9, the J call TRBJ2-7; 12 bases match TRBD2. CDR1 is SEHNR and CDR2 is FQNEAQ in the germline V gene (reference sequence). V lost 5 bases and J lost 4; bases outside the gene matches: 9. The CDR3 has 16 amino acids. The CDR3, as DNA: TGTGCCAGCAGCACCCCTAGCGGGAGGGACTTGTACGAGCAGTACTTC. Translated: CASSTPSGRDLYEQYF.

This chain uses TRBV29-1 with TRBJ2-7; 9 positions match TRBD2. The CDR3 is 14 amino acids. V was pared by 6 bases and J by 7 bases, with 13 bases of the junction left unmatched. CDR1 and CDR2 from the germline V gene are SQVTM and ANQGSEA. CDR3 amino acids: CSVALGRGGGEQYF. In nucleotides, the CDR3 is TGCAGCGTCGCCCTGGGGCGGGGGGGAGGAGAGCAGTACTTC.

The chain employs TRBV6-5 and TRBJ2-1; 9 bases are a match to TRBD1. The V gene's germline CDR1 is MNHEY and CDR2 SVGAGI. Trimming removed 5 bases from V and 3 bases from J; junction bases left unmatched: 5. This CDR3 has 15 amino acids. CDR3 protein: CASSPTTGGYNEQFF. Written as DNA, the CDR3 is TGTGCCAGCAGTCCGACGACAGGGGGCTACAATGAGCAGTTCTTC.

The chain employs TRBV7-9 and TRBJ2-1; perhaps TRBD2 as D (6 bases). The V gene lost 4 bases and the J gene lost 0 bases, with 13 bases spanning the gap. The CDR3 spans 16 residues. Germline-derived CDR1 and CDR2 are SEHNR and FQNEAQ (reference sequence). The CDR3 DNA sequence: TGTGCCAGCAGCTCCGAAATAGCGGACTCCTACAATGAGCAGTTCTTC. This codes for CASSSEIADSYNEQFF.

In nucleotides, the CDR3 is TGTGCCACCAGTGACCCTCCAGCGGGAGGGCGATTGGAGACCCAGTACTTC. It translates to CATSDPPAGGRLETQYF. This chain joins TRBV24-1 and TRBJ2-5; TRBD2 agrees at 10 bases. Germline V gene data show CDR1 as KGHDR and CDR2 as SFDVKD. Trimming removed 4 bases from V and 5 bases from J; junction bases left unmatched: 12. This CDR3 spans 17 amino acids.

Only one count was recorded for this clone. The CDR3 sequence: CASSKGPGNYGYTF. The CDR3 DNA sequence: TGTGCCAGCAGCAAAGGACCAGGGAACTATGGCTACACCTTC. The chain couples TRBV5-8 to TRBJ1-2; the D gene is possibly TRBD1 (5 bases). V gave up 4 bases and J gave up 2 bases, with 12 bases separating them. Germline CDR1 is SGHTS and CDR2 is YDEGEE. CDR3 length: 14 residues.

This clone was detected only a few times. The chain has TRBV4-2 and TRBJ1-5; D ambiguous. The CDR3 extends over 16 amino acids. Germline V gene sequence: CDR1 LGHNA, CDR2 YNFKEQ. The V and J ends lost 3 bases and 1 base respectively, with 13 bases between them. This CDR3 is CASSHGVSGSNQPQHF. Written as DNA, the CDR3 is TGTGCCAGCAGCCATGGTGTATCCGGGAGCAATCAGCCCCAGCATTTT.